Following are 5 T cell receptor beta chains from one sample sequenced in a study of CD8 T cells in ankylosing spondylitis. Whole-study findings and limits: Roughly 8 highly homologous variants made up a TCR beta motif that seemed to typify ankylosing spondylitis blood.

Which antigens these TCRs recognize remains unknown. TCRdb called the 5' RACE reads again in MiXCR, with one record for every CDR3 protein. This sample has some 85,000 distinct CDR3 sequences, with roughly 8.5% found just once. The sequencing input was blood, either unsorted or a sorted T cell fraction (not recorded which). The receptors derive from a male donor with ankylosing spondylitis.

This clonotype was seen a handful of times. Here the CDR3 reads CASSQSSGGDNEQFF. The CDR3 nucleotides read TGCGCCAGCAGCCAATCTAGCGGGGGAGACAATGAGCAGTTCTTC. The gene calls are TRBV4-1 and TRBJ2-1; 10 positions agree with TRBD2. The J segment lost 5 bases and the V segment lost 2 bases, leaving 3 bases of the junction unmatched. Germline loops: CDR1 MGHRA, CDR2 YSYEKL. The CDR3 covers 15 residues.

The chain recombines TRBV24-1 with TRBJ2-3; 7 nucleotides line up with TRBD2. CDR1 is KGHDR, CDR2 SFDVKD, per germline. The V gene end was trimmed by 5 bases and the J gene end by 6 bases; junction bases not matched to a gene: 13. The CDR3 extends over 16 amino acids. CDR3 loop: CATSGGEGPAHDTQYF. The CDR3 region has the DNA TGTGCCACCAGTGGAGGGGAGGGTCCTGCTCACGATACGCAGTATTTT.

There are many counts of this clonotype. Relative to the germline gene, one junction end is altered; a read error may explain this. This rearrangement joins TRBV6-6 to TRBJ1-2; D is ambiguous. The CDR3 length is 11 residues. Germline loops: CDR1 MNHNY, CDR2 SVGAGI (reference sequence). In DNA form, the CDR3 reads TGTGCCAGCAGTCACTCGGTGGGCTACACCTTC. Encoded protein: CASSHSVGYTF.

This clonotype has at least ten counts. V is TRBV7-9 and J is TRBJ2-1, with TRBD2 identical over 7 bases. Germline lookup yields CDR1 SEHNR and CDR2 FQNEAQ (reference sequence). This CDR3 is built from 14 residues. With V trimmed by 2 bases and J by 4 bases, 2 bases remained unmatched. This CDR3 reads CASSLISGYNEQFF. DNA of the CDR3: TGTGCCAGCAGCTTAATTAGCGGGTACAATGAGCAGTTCTTC. Complete variable domain (other parts from reference TRBV7-9 and TRBJ2-1): DTGVSQNPRHKITKRGQNVTFRCDPISEHNRLYWYRQTLGQGPEFLTYFQNEAQLEKSRLLSDRFSAERPKGSFSTLEIQRTEQGDSAMYLCASSLISGYNEQFFGPGTRLTVL.

This clonotype was observed at least ten times. The CDR3 DNA follows: TGTGCCAGCAGTTCTCGGGAGGACGGCACAGATACGCAGTATTTT. Its protein product is CASSSREDGTDTQYF. The genes are TRBV27 and TRBJ2-3, with 7 positions matching TRBD2. The germline V gene has CDR1 MNHEY and CDR2 SMNVEV (reference sequence). CDR3 length equals 15 residues. V was pared by 4 bases and J by 1 base, with 5 bases of the junction left unmatched.